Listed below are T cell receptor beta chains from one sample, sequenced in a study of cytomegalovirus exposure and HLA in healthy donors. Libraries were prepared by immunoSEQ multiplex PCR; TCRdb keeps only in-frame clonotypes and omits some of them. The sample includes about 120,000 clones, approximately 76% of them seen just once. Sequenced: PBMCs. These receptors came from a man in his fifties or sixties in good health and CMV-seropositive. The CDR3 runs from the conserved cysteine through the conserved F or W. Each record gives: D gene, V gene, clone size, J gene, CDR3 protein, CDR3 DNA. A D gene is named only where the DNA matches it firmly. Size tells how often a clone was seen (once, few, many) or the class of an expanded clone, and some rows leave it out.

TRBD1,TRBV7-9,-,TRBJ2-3,CASSRWGQGMTDTQYF,TGTGCCAGCAGCCGGTGGGGACAGGGCATGACAGATACGCAGTATTTT
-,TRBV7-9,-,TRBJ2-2,CASSFRDKSTGELFF,TGTGCCAGCAGTTTCCGGGACAAGAGCACCGGGGAGCTGTTTTTT
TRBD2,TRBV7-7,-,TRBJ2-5,CASSVSGSQETQYF,TGTGCTAGCAGCGTTAGCGGGAGCCAAGAGACCCAGTACTTC
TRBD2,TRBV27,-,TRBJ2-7,CASGFIAGGTSYEQYF,TGTGCCAGCGGCTTCATAGCGGGAGGTACCTCCTACGAGCAGTACTTC
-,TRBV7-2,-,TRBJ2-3,CASSLVGAQGDTQYF,TGTGCCAGCAGCTTAGTAGGGGCCCAGGGAGATACGCAGTATTTT
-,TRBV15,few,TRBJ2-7,CATSSSGSYEQYF,TGTGCCACCAGCAGTTCAGGGTCCTACGAGCAGTACTTC
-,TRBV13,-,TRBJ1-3,CASSLKYSGNTIYF,TGTGCCAGCAGCTTAAAATACTCTGGAAACACCATATATTTT
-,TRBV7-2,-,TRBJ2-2,CASTPVEGRTGELFF,TGTGCCAGCACCCCTGTTGAAGGGAGGACCGGGGAGCTGTTTTTT
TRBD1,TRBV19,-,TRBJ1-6,CASRAGQGWNSPLHF,TGTGCCAGTAGAGCCGGACAGGGGTGGAATTCACCCCTCCACTTT
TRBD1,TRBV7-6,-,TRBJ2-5,CASSPGQGEQTQYF,TGTGCCAGCAGCCCAGGGCAGGGGGAGCAGACCCAGTACTTC
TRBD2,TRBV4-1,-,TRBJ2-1,CASSQGPGGYNEQFF,TGCGCCAGCAGCCAAGGGCCGGGAGGGTACAATGAGCAGTTCTTC
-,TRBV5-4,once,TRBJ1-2,CASSSKTGTNYGYTF,TGTGCCAGCAGCTCCAAGACAGGAACTAACTATGGCTACACCTTC
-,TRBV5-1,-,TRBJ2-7,CASSLGVVSYEQYF,TGCGCCAGCAGCTTAGGGGTCGTCTCCTACGAGCAGTACTTC
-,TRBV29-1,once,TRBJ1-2,CSAAPGNYGYTF,TGCAGCGCCGCTCCGGGAAACTATGGCTACACCTTC
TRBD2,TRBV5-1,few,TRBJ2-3,CASKISGGARTDTQYF,TGCGCCAGCAAAATAAGCGGGGGCGCACGGACAGATACGCAGTATTTT
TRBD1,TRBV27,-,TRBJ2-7,CASSLYGTGAYEQYF,TGTGCCAGCAGTTTATACGGGACAGGGGCCTACGAGCAGTACTTC
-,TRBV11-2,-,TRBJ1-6,CASSLNPDSSNSPLHF,TGTGCCAGCAGCTTAAATCCGGACAGTTCTAATTCACCCCTCCACTTT
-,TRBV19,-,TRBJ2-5,CASSWGTLRETQYF,TGTGCCAGTTCCTGGGGGACTCTCCGGGAGACCCAGTACTTC
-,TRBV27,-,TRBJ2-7,CASSPGQTYEQYF,TGTGCCAGCAGCCCCGGACAGACCTACGAGCAGTACTTC
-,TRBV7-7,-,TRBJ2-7,CASSLGHSSYEQYF,TGTGCCAGCAGCTTGGGCCATAGCTCCTACGAGCAGTACTTC
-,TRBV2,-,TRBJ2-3,CASSGLADTDTQYF,TGTGCCAGCAGTGGGCTAGCAGACACAGATACGCAGTATTTT
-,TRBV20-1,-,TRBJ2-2,CSADRAGELFF,TGCAGTGCTGATCGAGCCGGGGAGCTGTTTTTT
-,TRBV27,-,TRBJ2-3,CASSLYPRGTDTQYF,TGTGCCAGCAGTTTATACCCTCGAGGCACAGATACGCAGTATTTT
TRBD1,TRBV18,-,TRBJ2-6,CASSRGDRGPRGANVLTF,TGTGCCAGCTCACGAGGGGACAGGGGGCCAAGAGGGGCCAACGTCCTGACTTTC
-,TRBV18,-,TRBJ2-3,CASSPPGSAGEVSQYF,TGTGCCAGCTCACCACCCGGCTCGGCAGGGGAAGTTAGTCAGTATTTT
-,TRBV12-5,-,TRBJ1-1,CASGLKTKTEAFF,TGTGCTAGTGGTTTGAAGACAAAAACTGAAGCTTTCTTT
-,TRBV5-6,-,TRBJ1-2,CASSLRPGNYGYTF,TGTGCCAGCAGCTTACGTCCCGGGAACTATGGCTACACCTTC
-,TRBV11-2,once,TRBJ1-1,CASSLGVRPPSEAFF,TGTGCCAGCAGCTTAGGAGTGAGGCCCCCCAGTGAAGCTTTCTTT
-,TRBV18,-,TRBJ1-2,CASSPPRVRGEGYTF,TGTGCCAGCTCACCACCGAGGGTGCGGGGGGAAGGCTACACCTTC
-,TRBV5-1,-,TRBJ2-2,CASSLDRATGELFF,TGCGCCAGCAGCTTGGACAGGGCCACCGGGGAGCTGTTTTTT
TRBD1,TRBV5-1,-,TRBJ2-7,CASNDRERGAYEQYF,TGCGCCAGCAATGACAGGGAGAGAGGCGCCTACGAGCAGTACTTC
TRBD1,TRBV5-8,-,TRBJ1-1,CASSLQGQLNTEAFF,TGTGCCAGCAGCTTACAGGGACAGTTGAACACTGAAGCTTTCTTT